The TCR beta chain under discussion was sequenced for a study of blood T cells in healthy people across ages (dated by TCRdb to between 2015 and 2017). For context, the study as a whole: Template switching captured roughly one uniquely barcoded TCR beta cDNA molecule per two T cells in model experiments. Using deep sequencing normalized with unique cDNA molecular identifiers, the study measured how TCR beta repertoire diversity changes with age. Four age groups were formed from the donors: young (average 16 years), middle-aged (roughly 38), aged (over 55) and long-lived (about 80). To avoid experimental bias, donors of different ages were distributed randomly across sequencing lanes. The study analyzed two additional independent replicas of 1 million unique cDNA reads from the same blood draw for two donors, one aged 18 to 29 and one aged 80 or older. Study-wide conclusions, independent of this receptor: Estimates of total diversity based on one million sequenced T cells were considered lower bounds and underestimates. A strong correlation was found between observed TCR beta diversity and the percentage of naive T cells measured by flow cytometry. Conclusive comparison of naive and antigen-experienced compartments was prevented by the profiling of bulk unsorted PBMCs. Observed TCR beta diversity per million T cells fell roughly linearly with age, and a significant reduction was already apparent by age around 40. The CMV infection status of donors was not known, potentially confounding age-related changes in expanded clonotypes. The long-lived group showed more naive CD4+ T cells, fewer expanded clones and increased TCR diversity than the aged group, suggesting age selection.

The CDR3 numbers 14 residues from cysteine through phenylalanine. The kept DNA is CDR3 alone, 42 bases in frame from the first base. At the junction V is shortened by 5 bases and J by 2 bases, with 13 bases in between. The germline V gene (reference sequence) gives CDR1 as DFQATT and CDR2 as SNEGSKA. The roughly 39 donors, aged 6 to 90 years, were systemically healthy Caucasian individuals from Russia. Around 9.9 milliliters of peripheral blood were collected from each donor into EDTA-treated Vacutainer tubes. PBMCs were isolated by Ficoll-Paque density-gradient centrifugation, with at least 6 million obtained per sample. Total RNA, at least 6 micrograms per sample, was extracted from PBMCs with Trizol reagent. Naive CD45RAhigh/CD27high T cell percentages were measured by flow cytometry on a PBMC aliquot from every donor. Library method: 5' RACE. Sequencing instrument: Illumina HiSeq 2500. A second PCR of roughly 6 to 12 cycles was performed with a sample-barcoded 5' primer and a J-beta primer mix. A template-switch 5' adaptor carrying 12 random nucleotides introduced a unique molecular identifier onto each TCR beta cDNA molecule. Each sample yielded at least 3 million CDR3-containing paired-end reads. First-strand cDNA was synthesized from all RNA with the Mint cDNA synthesis kit, primed by a TRBC-specific oligonucleotide. Following uracil-DNA glycosylase treatment, all cDNA underwent a first 18-cycle PCR with the universal primers M1SS and BC2_uni_R. For the original study's pipeline: Normalization of each sample was performed by random selection of 1 million high-quality reads, each carrying a distinct molecular identifier. Reads sharing molecular identifiers were discarded rather than binned into consensus sequences. MiTCR, run with a Q25 quality threshold and the strictest error-elimination algorithm, handled CDR3 identification, clonotype clustering and error correction. Lower-bound total TCR beta diversity was estimated with a nonparametric unseen species model using Euler transformation. Using fastp at Q25 and MiXCR, TCRdb reprocessed the public reads and kept productive beta chains. One record per CDR3 amino acid sequence lists the most common genes and DNA. The V and J calls and clone size are TCRdb's, not the authors'. The sample has around 850,000 distinct CDR3 sequences on record, around 34% of them singletons. The ten largest clones take up approximately 13% of the sample.

As concerns this clonotype: There is no known antigen for this receptor. One base away there is no much larger clone; base qualities are not given.

Sequenced: blood. This sequence originates from a man between 18 and 29 years old in good health. This chain is built from TRBV20-1 and TRBJ2-1, and the D gene may be TRBD2, 7 bases matching. The nucleotide sequence reads as follows: TGCAGTGCTCGGGGAGGGGGTGCCTACAATGAGCAGTTCTTC. Its translation is CSARGGGAYNEQFF.